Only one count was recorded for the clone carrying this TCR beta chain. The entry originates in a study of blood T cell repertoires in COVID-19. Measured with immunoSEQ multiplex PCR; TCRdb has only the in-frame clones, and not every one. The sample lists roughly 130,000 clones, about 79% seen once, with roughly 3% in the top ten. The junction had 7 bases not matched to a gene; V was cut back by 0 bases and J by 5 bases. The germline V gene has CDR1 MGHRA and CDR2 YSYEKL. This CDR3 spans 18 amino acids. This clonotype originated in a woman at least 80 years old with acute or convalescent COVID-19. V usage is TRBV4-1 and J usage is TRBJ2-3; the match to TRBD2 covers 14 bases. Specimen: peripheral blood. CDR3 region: CASSQDGLGTSGGDTQYF. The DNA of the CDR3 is TGCGCCAGCAGCCAAGACGGGCTAGGGACTAGCGGGGGAGATACGCAGTATTTT.